Listed below are T cell receptor beta chains from one sample, sequenced in a study of early T cells in non-severe SARS-CoV-2 infection. TCRdb ran MiXCR on the 5' RACE reads and lists one entry per CDR3 protein. Of roughly 53,000 distinct CDR3 sequences in the sample, 8.5% to 12% are singletons; the top ten hold approximately 4.1%. The material sequenced was whole blood. These receptors came from an adult who was a healthcare worker with PCR-confirmed SARS-CoV-2 infection or an uninfected control (not recorded which). Both conserved end residues are part of each CDR3. The D gene is left open where the match is weak. Not every row has a clone size; where given, it reads once, few, many or a size class.

clone size	V gene	J gene	D gene	CDR3 protein	CDR3 DNA
many	TRBV20-1	TRBJ2-2	TRBD2	CSARDTLAGDTGELFF	TGCAGTGCTAGAGATACACTAGCGGGAGACACCGGGGAGCTGTTTTTT
many	TRBV11-2	TRBJ2-5	-	CASSLERLQETQYF	TGTGCCAGCAGCTTAGAAAGACTGCAAGAGACCCAGTACTTC
many	TRBV29-1	TRBJ2-1	TRBD2	CSGQREGLPEQFF	TGCAGCGGTCAGCGGGAGGGCCTACCTGAGCAGTTCTTC
many	TRBV29-1	TRBJ2-1	-	CSVAETEQFF	TGCAGCGTGGCCGAGACTGAGCAGTTCTTC
many	TRBV15	TRBJ1-5	-	CATSREILRGEMSNQPQHF	TGTGCCACCAGCAGAGAGATCCTAAGGGGGGAGATGAGCAATCAGCCCCAGCATTTT
many	TRBV7-9	TRBJ2-7	-	CASSPQDSYEQYF	TGTGCCAGCAGCCCACAAGACAGCTACGAGCAGTACTTC
many	TRBV11-2	TRBJ2-6	-	CASSTRGSGANVLTF	TGTGCCAGCAGCACCCGGGGCTCTGGGGCCAACGTCCTGACTTTC
many	TRBV4-2	TRBJ2-5	TRBD2	CASSHDSGTSRQETQYF	TGTGCCAGCAGCCACGATTCTGGGACTAGCAGACAAGAGACCCAGTACTTC
few	TRBV20-1	TRBJ2-7	-	CSAQRPRLGDSEQYF	TGCAGTGCCCAGAGACCTAGACTAGGGGATAGCGAGCAGTACTTC
-	TRBV7-8	TRBJ2-3	-	CASSLIPDTQYF	TGTGCCAGCAGCCTTATTCCAGATACGCAGTATTTT
many	TRBV20-1	TRBJ2-5	TRBD1	CSAPRTGQETQYF	TGCAGTGCACCTCGGACAGGTCAAGAGACCCAGTACTTC
few	TRBV4-3	TRBJ2-1	TRBD2	CASSQGSTSGRARKLFF	TGCGCCAGCAGCCAAGGGTCCACTAGCGGCCGAGCCCGAAAACTGTTCTTC
many	TRBV6-6	TRBJ1-1	-	CASSYTTGNTEAFF	TGTGCCAGCAGTTATACGACAGGGAACACTGAAGCTTTCTTT
-	TRBV6-2/TRBV6-3	TRBJ2-3	-	CASSREGDLTDTQYF	TGTGCCAGCAGCCGAGAGGGAGACCTCACAGATACGCAGTATTTT
many	TRBV20-1	TRBJ2-1	-	CSARFDRSSYNEQFF	TGCAGTGCTAGATTCGACAGGAGCTCCTACAATGAGCAGTTCTTC
few	TRBV7-2	TRBJ2-1	-	CASSSAGLWEQFF	TGTGCCAGCAGCTCGGCAGGGCTATGGGAGCAGTTCTTC
-	TRBV6-2/TRBV6-3	TRBJ2-2	TRBD2	CASSRRGGTGELFF	TGTGCCAGCAGTCGCCGGGGGGGTACCGGGGAGCTGTTTTTT
many	TRBV12-3/TRBV12-4	TRBJ2-7	TRBD2	CASTRGGAAYEQYF	TGTGCCAGCACCCGGGGGGGGGCTGCCTACGAGCAGTACTTC
many	TRBV5-1	TRBJ2-7	-	CASSFRDAAYEQYF	TGCGCCAGCAGCTTCCGGGACGCTGCCTACGAGCAGTACTTC
-	TRBV7-9	TRBJ2-5	TRBD1	CASAGDREQETQYF	TGTGCCAGCGCCGGGGACAGGGAACAAGAGACCCAGTACTTC
-	TRBV28	TRBJ2-1	-	CASSIGGLGNEQFF	TGTGCCAGCAGTATTGGGGGTCTAGGCAATGAGCAGTTCTTC
many	TRBV3-1	TRBJ2-1	TRBD2	CASSQALAGGYNEQFF	TGTGCCAGCAGCCAAGCCCTAGCGGGAGGTTACAATGAGCAGTTCTTC
many	TRBV18	TRBJ2-7	-	CASSPPSGSGEQYF	TGTGCCAGCTCACCACCGAGTGGGTCGGGCGAGCAGTACTTC
-	TRBV12-5	TRBJ2-1	TRBD1	CASGQGQAVYNEQFF	TGTGCTAGTGGTCAGGGACAGGCAGTCTACAATGAGCAGTTCTTC
few	TRBV19	TRBJ2-3	-	CASSRDGHTDTQYF	TGTGCCAGTAGTCGGGACGGCCACACAGATACGCAGTATTTT
-	TRBV5-8	TRBJ2-7	-	CASSFGQRSEQYF	TGTGCCAGCAGCTTCGGACAGCGCTCCGAGCAGTACTTC
many	TRBV6-6	TRBJ2-1	TRBD2	CASSPPSGGWQFF	TGTGCCAGCAGTCCCCCTAGCGGGGGGTGGCAGTTCTTC
-	TRBV6-2/TRBV6-3	TRBJ2-7	TRBD1	CASNPTGSHEQYF	TGTGCCAGCAATCCGACAGGGTCCCACGAGCAGTACTTC
many	TRBV27	TRBJ1-1	-	CASSFRENTEAFF	TGTGCCAGCAGTTTTCGCGAGAACACTGAAGCTTTCTTT
-	TRBV5-1	TRBJ2-5	-	CASSVQYQETQYF	TGCGCCAGCAGCGTACAGTACCAAGAGACCCAGTACTTC
-	TRBV27	TRBJ2-7	-	CASSLSSPLTTLYEQYF	TGTGCCAGCAGTTTATCCTCCCCCCTGACAACTTTGTACGAGCAGTACTTC
many	TRBV2	TRBJ2-1	TRBD2	CASCSIFCGGAYNEQFF	TGTGCCAGCTGCTCCATCTTTTGCGGGGGGGCCTACAATGAGCAGTTCTTC
few	TRBV4-2	TRBJ2-7	TRBD2	CASSHSTSGSYEQYF	TGTGCCAGCAGCCATTCCACTAGCGGGAGTTACGAGCAGTACTTC